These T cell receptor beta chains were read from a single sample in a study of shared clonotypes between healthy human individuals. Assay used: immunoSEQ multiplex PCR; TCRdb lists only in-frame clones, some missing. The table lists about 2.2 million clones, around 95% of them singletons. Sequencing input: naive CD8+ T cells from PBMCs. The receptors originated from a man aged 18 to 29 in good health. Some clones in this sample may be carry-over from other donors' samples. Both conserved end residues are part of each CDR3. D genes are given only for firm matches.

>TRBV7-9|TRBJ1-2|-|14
TGTGCCAGCAGCTCCTACGCTTACAGGGAGGACTACACCTTC
CASSSYAYREDYTF
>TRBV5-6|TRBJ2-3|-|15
TGTGCCAGCAGCTCTGGGACGGACAGCACAGATACGCAGTATTTT
CASSSGTDSTDTQYF
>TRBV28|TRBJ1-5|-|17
TGTGCCAGCAGTCCCCTCTCGCAGGTCGGTGAAGATCAGCCCCAGCATTTT
CASSPLSQVGEDQPQHF
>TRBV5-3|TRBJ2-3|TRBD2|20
TGTGCCAGAAGCTTGCGGACCGTGACGACTAGCTCATCCCCCACAGATACGCAGTATTTT
CARSLRTVTTSSSPTDTQYF
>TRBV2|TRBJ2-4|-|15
TGTGCCAGCAGTGAGGTTCACAGCGAGAAAAACATTCAGTACTTC
CASSEVHSEKNIQYF
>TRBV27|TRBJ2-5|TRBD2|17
TGTGCCAGCAGTTCTCGGGGACTAGCGGGAGTCGGGGAGACCCAGTACTTC
CASSSRGLAGVGETQYF
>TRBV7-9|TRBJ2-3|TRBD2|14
TGTGCCAGCGGACTAGCGCCTAGCACAGATACGCAGTATTTT
CASGLAPSTDTQYF
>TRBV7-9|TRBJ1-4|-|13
TGTGCCGGCCTGGATAGCGCGGATGAAAAACTGTTTTTT
CAGLDSADEKLFF
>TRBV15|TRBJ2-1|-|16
TGTGCCACCAGCAGAGAAGGGACTTCCCCCTACAATGAGCAGTTCTTC
CATSREGTSPYNEQFF
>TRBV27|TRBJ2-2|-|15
TGTGCCAGCAGGGCCCGTGGAGGCAGACCCGGGGAGCTGTTTTTT
CASRARGGRPGELFF
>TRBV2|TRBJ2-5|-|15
TGTGCCAGCAGTGAAGGTATAACAAGAGGAGAGACCCAGTACTTC
CASSEGITRGETQYF
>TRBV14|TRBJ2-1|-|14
TGTGCCAGCAAGAAGGGTAACTCCTACAATGAGCAGTTCTTC
CASKKGNSYNEQFF
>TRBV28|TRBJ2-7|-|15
TGTGCCAGCAGACCCCCCGGGACACCCTCCTACGAGCAGTACTTC
CASRPPGTPSYEQYF
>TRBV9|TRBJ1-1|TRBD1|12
TGTGCCAGCAGCGGAAACAGGGGAATAGCTTTCTTT
CASSGNRGIAFF
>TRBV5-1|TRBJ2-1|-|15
TGCGCCAGCAGCTTCGCTCTGACCCGGAGCGATGAGCAGTTCTTC
CASSFALTRSDEQFF
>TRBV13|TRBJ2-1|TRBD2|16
TGTGCCAGCAGCTTAAAAGGGCTAGCGGGACCCTATGAGCAGTTCTTC
CASSLKGLAGPYEQFF
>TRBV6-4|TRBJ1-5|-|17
TGTGCCAGCAGTGTTTCCCCTAGACCGCTCTTCGATCAGCCCCAGCATTTT
CASSVSPRPLFDQPQHF
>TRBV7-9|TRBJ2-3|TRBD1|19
TGTGCCAGCAGCAGCCGGACAGGGGGCTTGAGGGCTTCCCCAGATACGCAGTATTTT
CASSSRTGGLRASPDTQYF
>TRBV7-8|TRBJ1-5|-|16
TGTGCCAGCAGCTTAGCAAGGGGTTTGGGCAATCAGCCCCAGCATTTT
CASSLARGLGNQPQHF
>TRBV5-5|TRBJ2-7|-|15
TGTGCCAGCACCGCGGTAGAGGGTCCGTCCTACGAGCAGTACTTC
CASTAVEGPSYEQYF
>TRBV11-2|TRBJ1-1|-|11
TGTGCCAGCAGCCTCCTCTCACTAGCTTTCTTT
CASSLLSLAFF
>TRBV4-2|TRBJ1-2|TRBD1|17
TGTGCCAGCAGCCAAGATCGCCGGGACAGGAGTCCCTATGGCTACACCTTC
CASSQDRRDRSPYGYTF
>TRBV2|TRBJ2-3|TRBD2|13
TGTGCCAGCGCCCCTGGGGGGGGAGATACGCAGTATTTT
CASAPGGGDTQYF